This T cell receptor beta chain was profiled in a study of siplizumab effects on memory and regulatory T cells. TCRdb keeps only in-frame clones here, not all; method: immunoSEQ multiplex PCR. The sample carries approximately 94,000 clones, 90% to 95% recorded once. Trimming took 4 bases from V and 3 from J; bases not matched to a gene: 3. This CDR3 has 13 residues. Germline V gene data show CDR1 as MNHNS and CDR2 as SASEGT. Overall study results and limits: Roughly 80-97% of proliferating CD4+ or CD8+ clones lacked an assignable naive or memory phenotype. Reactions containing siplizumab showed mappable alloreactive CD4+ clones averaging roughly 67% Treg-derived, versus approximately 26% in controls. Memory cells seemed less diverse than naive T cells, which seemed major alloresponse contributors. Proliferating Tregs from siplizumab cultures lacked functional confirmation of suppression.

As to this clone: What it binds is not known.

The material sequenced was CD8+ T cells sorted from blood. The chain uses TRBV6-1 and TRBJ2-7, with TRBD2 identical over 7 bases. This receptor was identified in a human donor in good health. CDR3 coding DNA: TGTGCCAGCAGTGGACGGGACTACTACGAGCAGTACTTC. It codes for CASSGRDYYEQYF.